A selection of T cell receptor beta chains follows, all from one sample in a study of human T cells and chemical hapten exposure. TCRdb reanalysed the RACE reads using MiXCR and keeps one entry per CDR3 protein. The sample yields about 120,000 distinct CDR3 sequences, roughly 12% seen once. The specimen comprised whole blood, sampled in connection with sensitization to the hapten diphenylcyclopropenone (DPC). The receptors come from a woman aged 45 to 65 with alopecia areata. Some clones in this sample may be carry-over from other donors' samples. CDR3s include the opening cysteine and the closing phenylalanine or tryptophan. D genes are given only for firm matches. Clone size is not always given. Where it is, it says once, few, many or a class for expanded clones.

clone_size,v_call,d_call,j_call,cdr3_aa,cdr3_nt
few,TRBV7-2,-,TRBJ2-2,CASSLSPGGPTGELFF,TGTGCCAGCAGCTTATCCCCCGGGGGGCCCACCGGGGAGCTGTTTTTT
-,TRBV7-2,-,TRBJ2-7,CASSLSVSSYEQYF,TGTGCCAGCAGCCTCAGTGTTAGCTCCTACGAGCAGTACTTC
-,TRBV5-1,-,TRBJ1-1,CASSLAGEAFF,TGTGCCAGCAGCTTGGCGGGGGAAGCTTTCTTT
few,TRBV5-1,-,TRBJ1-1,CASSLSEGGRNTEAFF,TGCGCCAGCAGCCTCTCGGAGGGGGGGCGAAACACTGAAGCTTTCTTT
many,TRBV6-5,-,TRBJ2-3,CASSYGQGQDTQYF,TGTGCCAGCAGTTACGGGCAGGGACAAGATACGCAGTATTTT
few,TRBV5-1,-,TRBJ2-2,CASSVKGPGELFF,TGCGCCAGCAGCGTCAAGGGGCCCGGGGAGCTGTTTTTT
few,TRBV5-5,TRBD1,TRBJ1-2,CASSPEQGASGYTF,TGTGCCAGCAGCCCAGAACAGGGGGCAAGTGGCTACACCTTC
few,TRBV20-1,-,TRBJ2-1,CSASPNPGYNEQFF,TGCAGTGCTAGTCCCAACCCAGGCTACAATGAGCAGTTCTTC
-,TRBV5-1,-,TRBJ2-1,CASSLAAGEGNEQFF,TGCGCCAGCAGCTTGGCGGCAGGGGAGGGCAATGAGCAGTTCTTC
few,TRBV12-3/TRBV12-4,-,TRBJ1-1,CASSLGGVTEAFF,TGTGCCAGCAGTTTAGGGGGGGTCACTGAAGCTTTCTTT
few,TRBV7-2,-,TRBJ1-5,CASSLGSGLNQPQHF,TGTGCCAGCAGCTTAGGATCAGGACTCAATCAGCCCCAGCATTTT
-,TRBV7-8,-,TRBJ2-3,CASSLGRGRSDTQYF,TGTGCCAGCAGCTTAGGAAGGGGACGGTCAGATACGCAGTATTTT
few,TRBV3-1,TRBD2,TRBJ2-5,CASSQAASGGETQYF,TGTGCCAGCAGCCAAGCGGCTAGCGGAGGGGAGACCCAGTACTTC
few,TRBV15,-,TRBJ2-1,CATSRELTNNEQFF,TGTGCCACCAGCAGAGAACTTACCAACAATGAGCAGTTCTTC
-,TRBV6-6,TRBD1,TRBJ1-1,CASRSRGQAEAFF,TGTGCCAGCAGATCCAGGGGGCAGGCTGAAGCTTTCTTT
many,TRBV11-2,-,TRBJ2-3,CASSLEFHTQYF,TGTGCCAGCAGCTTAGAGTTCCATACGCAGTATTTT
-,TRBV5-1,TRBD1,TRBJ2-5,CASSPGSTGGAVLAGQQETQYF,TGCGCCAGCAGCCCTGGTTCGACAGGGGGCGCGGTTCTTGCGGGACAGCAAGAGACCCAGTACTTC
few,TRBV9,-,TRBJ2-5,CASSVASLGRETQYF,TGTGCCAGCAGCGTAGCCAGCTTGGGTCGAGAGACCCAGTACTTC
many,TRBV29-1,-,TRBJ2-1,CSVGPWARSSEQFF,TGCAGCGTTGGCCCATGGGCACGTTCTAGTGAGCAGTTCTTC
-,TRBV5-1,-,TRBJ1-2,CASSLSGFYGYTF,TGCGCCAGCAGCTTGTCAGGATTCTATGGCTACACCTTC
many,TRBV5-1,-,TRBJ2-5,CASSTGQQETQYF,TGCGCCAGCAGCACCGGACAGCAAGAGACCCAGTACTTC
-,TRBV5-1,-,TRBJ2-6,CASSSGFSGANVLTF,TGCGCCAGCAGCTCCGGTTTCTCTGGGGCCAACGTCCTGACTTTC
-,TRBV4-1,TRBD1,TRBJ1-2,CASSSGGQNYGYTF,TGCGCCAGCAGCTCAGGGGGACAGAACTATGGCTACACCTTC
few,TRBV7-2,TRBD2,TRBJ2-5,CASSSRLAGVGETQYF,TGTGCCAGCAGCTCGCGACTAGCGGGGGTCGGAGAGACCCAGTACTTC
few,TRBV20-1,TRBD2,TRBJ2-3,CSADNSGIREDTQYF,TGCAGTGCCGATAATAGCGGGATCCGGGAGGATACGCAGTATTTT
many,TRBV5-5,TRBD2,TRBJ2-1,CASRLGLAGGRSSYNEQFF,TGTGCCAGCAGGTTGGGACTAGCGGGGGGAAGGAGCTCCTACAATGAGCAGTTCTTC
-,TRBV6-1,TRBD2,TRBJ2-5,CASSEAAGGIQETQYF,TGTGCCAGCAGTGAAGCGGCGGGGGGAATTCAAGAGACCCAGTACTTC
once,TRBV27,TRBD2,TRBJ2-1,CASKGGHAWFF,TGTGCCAGCAAGGGAGGGCATGCATGGTTCTTC
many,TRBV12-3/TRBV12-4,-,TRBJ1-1,CASSLRDGDEAFF,TGTGCCAGCAGTTTAAGGGACGGGGATGAAGCTTTCTTT
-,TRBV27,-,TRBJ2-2,CASSLLPADTRELFF,TGTGCCAGCAGTTTACTACCAGCGGACACCAGGGAGCTGTTTTTT
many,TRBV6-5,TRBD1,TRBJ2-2,CARPGQGAGELFF,TGTGCCAGACCGGGACAGGGGGCCGGGGAGCTGTTTTTT
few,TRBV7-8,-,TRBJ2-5,CASSLVLGQQETQYF,TGTGCCAGCAGCTTAGTTTTAGGACAGCAAGAGACCCAGTACTTC
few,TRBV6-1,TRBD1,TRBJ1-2,CASSHRGPPPYGYTF,TGTGCCAGCAGCCACAGGGGGCCACCGCCCTATGGCTACACCTTC
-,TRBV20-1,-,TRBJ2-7,CSAPSGPSSSYEQYF,TGCAGTGCTCCATCGGGACCCTCGAGCTCCTACGAGCAGTACTTC
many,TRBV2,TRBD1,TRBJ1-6,CASSPDRGIAYNSPLHF,TGTGCCAGCAGTCCGGACAGGGGGATCGCCTATAATTCACCCCTCCACTTT
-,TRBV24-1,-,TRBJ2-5,CATSEGRNQETQYF,TGTGCCACCAGTGAAGGGCGGAACCAAGAGACCCAGTACTTC
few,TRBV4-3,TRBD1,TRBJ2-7,CASSVSLGDRGYEQYF,TGCGCCAGCAGTGTAAGCCTGGGGGACAGGGGCTACGAGCAGTACTTC
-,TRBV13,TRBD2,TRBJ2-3,CASSSPSGGSTDTQYF,TGTGCCAGCAGCTCCCCTAGCGGAGGGAGCACAGATACGCAGTATTTT
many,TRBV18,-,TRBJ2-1,CASSRDNEQFF,TGTGCCAGCTCTCGGGATAATGAGCAGTTCTTC
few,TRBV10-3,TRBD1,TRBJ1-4,CAISDRGRETNEKLFF,TGTGCCATCAGTGACAGGGGGCGCGAGACTAATGAAAAACTGTTTTTT
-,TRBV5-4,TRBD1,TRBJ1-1,CAIRQGRNTEAFF,TGTGCCATAAGACAGGGACGGAACACTGAAGCTTTCTTT
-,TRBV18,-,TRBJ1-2,CASSPPIGGYTF,TGTGCCAGCTCACCACCAATAGGGGGCTACACCTTC
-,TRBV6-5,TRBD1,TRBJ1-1,CASSWGQGPPRPGTEAFF,TGTGCCAGCAGTTGGGGACAGGGTCCCCCTCGCCCGGGCACTGAAGCTTTCTTT
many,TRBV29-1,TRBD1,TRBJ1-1,CSVDGQGNTEAFF,TGCAGCGTCGATGGACAGGGGAACACTGAAGCTTTCTTT